This paragraph covers one T cell receptor beta chain sequence. The antigen is unknown. Treatment of the sample: oral pan-JAK inhibitor, 5-10 mg twice daily. The sample comes from a study of CD8+ T cells in alopecia areata. The V gene end was trimmed by 4 bases and the J gene end by 1 base; junction bases not matched to a gene: 4. The germline V gene encodes CDR1 SGHTA and CDR2 FQGNSA. The CDR3 runs 18 residues. Isolated RNA was reverse transcribed into cDNA used as the sequencing template. Sequenced by immunoSEQ multiplex PCR; TCRdb stores in-frame clones only, minus some. The sample contains about 250,000 clones, 45% to 70% of which appear only once. Overall study findings and caveats: Scalp and blood samples kept many expanded lesional clones throughout tofacitinib. Scalp samples also yield sequences of resident alphabeta T cells from normal skin.

Sequencing was performed on CD4+ T cells sorted from blood, taken around week 54, from a patient treated with tofacitinib. This TCR was sampled from a human donor with alopecia areata. The chain employs TRBV7-2 and TRBJ2-4; 16 bases map to TRBD2. CDR3 protein: CASSSGLAGGLAKNIQYF. The CDR3 nucleotides read TGTGCCAGCAGCTCGGGACTAGCGGGGGGGCTGGCCAAAAACATTCAGTACTTC.